Listed below are T cell receptor beta chains from one sample, sequenced in a study of T cell responses to AZD1222 COVID-19 vaccine. Sequencing used immunoSEQ multiplex PCR; TCRdb keeps in-frame clones, though not all of them. This sample has 90,000 to 150,000 clones, with 70% to 90% found just once. Sequences were derived from peripheral blood, sampled on day 0 of AZD1222 vaccination. These receptors were collected from an adult in good health. Both conserved end residues are part of each CDR3. A D gene is named only where the DNA matches it firmly. Clone size is not always given. Where it is, it says once, few, many or a class for expanded clones.

CDR3 DNA,CDR3 protein,clone size,D gene,J gene,V gene
TGTGCCAGCAGCAAATGGACGGGAGGGCCCTACGAGCAGTACTTC,CASSKWTGGPYEQYF,NA,NA,TRBJ2-7,TRBV21-1
TGCAGCGTTGAGGTACTAGCGGGAGCCGATACGCAGTATTTT,CSVEVLAGADTQYF,NA,TRBD2,TRBJ2-3,TRBV29-1
TGTGCCAGCAGCGTAGGAGGGGATCTTGGTCAGCCCCAGCATTTT,CASSVGGDLGQPQHF,NA,NA,TRBJ1-5,TRBV9
TGTGCCAGCAGCCCGGGACAGACGAACACTGAAGCTTTCTTT,CASSPGQTNTEAFF,NA,TRBD1,TRBJ1-1,TRBV11-2
TGTGCCAGCAGCCCTAGACAGGGACAAGCTTTCTTT,CASSPRQGQAFF,few,TRBD1,TRBJ1-1,TRBV12-3/TRBV12-4
TGTGCCAGCAGCTTGGGCAGGGAGGATTCACCCCTCCACTTT,CASSLGREDSPLHF,NA,NA,TRBJ1-6,TRBV5-8
TGTGCCAGCAGCTTAGTGGCGGGGCGGGGCGAGCAGTTCTTC,CASSLVAGRGEQFF,NA,NA,TRBJ2-1,TRBV11-2
TGCGCCAGCAGACTAGCGTCTAACACCGGGGAGCTGTTTTTT,CASRLASNTGELFF,NA,TRBD2,TRBJ2-2,TRBV5-1
TGCGCCAGCAGCTTGGGGCCCAGGGGGTCGATGGTAGAGACCCAGTACTTC,CASSLGPRGSMVETQYF,once,TRBD1,TRBJ2-5,TRBV5-1
TGTGCCAGCAGTTACGGACAGGGCCCGCGAGGCTACACCTTC,CASSYGQGPRGYTF,many,TRBD1,TRBJ1-2,TRBV7-8
TGTGCCAGCAGCAATCCGGGACCTATCTCACCGAAACCCTTTACAGATACGCAGTATTTT,CASSNPGPISPKPFTDTQYF,NA,NA,TRBJ2-3,TRBV21-1
TGTGCCAGTAGTATACGACAGGGTTGGGAAGCTTTCTTT,CASSIRQGWEAFF,NA,TRBD1,TRBJ1-1,TRBV19
TGTGCCAGTAGTATTGCGTCGGGTACGCAGTATTTT,CASSIASGTQYF,NA,NA,TRBJ2-3,TRBV19
TGTGCCAGCAGCCAGGACCGGGGCTACGAGCAGTACTTC,CASSQDRGYEQYF,NA,NA,TRBJ2-7,TRBV27